The 18 T cell receptor beta chains below come from one sample, sequenced in a study of T cells in Graves' hyperthyroidism and ophthalmopathy. Amplification targeted TCR beta CDR3 regions from RNA transcripts. First-round RT-PCR targeting the TCR CDR3 was performed with the HTBI primer set. Each CDR3 protein gets one entry after TCRdb re-called the multiplex PCR reads with MiXCR. The repertoire holds roughly 700,000 distinct CDR3 sequences, with 12% to 15% as singletons. The sequenced sample consisted of blood. Receptor source: a woman younger than 35 with Graves' hyperthyroidism.

In the case of this clonotype: No conserved phenylalanine or tryptophan is present at the end of the CDR3, so a read error is the likely explanation. The chain employs TRBV9 and TRBJ2-7, with 15 bases lining up with TRBD2. This CDR3 region has 16 residues. Unmatched junction bases numbered 2, after V lost 3 bases and J lost 1 base. Germline V gene sequence: CDR1 SGDLS, CDR2 YYNGEE. This CDR3 is CASSAGLAGGSYEQYL. CDR3 bases: TGTGCCAGCAGCGCCGGACTAGCGGGAGGGTCCTACGAGCAGTACCTC.

The gene calls are TRBV12-3 or TRBV12-4 and TRBJ1-2, with no clear D. CDR3 size: 12 residues. V shed 2 bases and J shed 6 bases, with 7 bases lying between them. For the CDR3, the DNA is TGTGCCAGCAGTTTAAGACTTAATGGCTACACCTTC. Residues: CASSLRLNGYTF.

J is TRBJ2-1 and V is TRBV7-9, with 11 nucleotides matching TRBD2. Unmatched junction bases numbered 7, after V lost 4 bases and J lost 5 bases. This CDR3 has 16 amino acids. Germline V lookup: CDR1 SEHNR, CDR2 FQNEAQ (reference sequence). CDR3 region: CASSWGLAGGNNEQFF. For the CDR3, the DNA is TGTGCCAGCAGCTGGGGTCTAGCGGGAGGAAACAATGAGCAGTTCTTC.

This clonotype was observed at least ten times. An end of the junction does not agree with germline; a read error may underlie this. The V call is TRBV2, the J call TRBJ2-7, with 9 nucleotides matching TRBD2. This CDR3 contains 14 residues. Germline CDR1 reads SNHLY; CDR2 reads FYNNEI. DNA for the CDR3: TGTGCCAGCAGCGAAGAGGCTAGCGGGAATCGACAGTACTTC. Translating it yields CASSEEASGNRQYF.

This clonotype was observed many times. The V call is TRBV5-1, the J call TRBJ2-1; 7 bases line up with TRBD1. V shed 4 bases and J 9 bases; nucleotides not matched to a gene: 13. CDR1 and CDR2 from the germline V gene are SGHRS and YFSETQ. The CDR3 length is 15 residues. Here the CDR3 DNA reads TGCGCCAGCAGCCCACCTCCCGACAGGGCCCTTGAGCAGTTCTTC. It is translated as CASSPPPDRALEQFF.

This clonotype has at least ten counts. The rearrangement joins TRBV7-9 to TRBJ2-3; D is undetermined. From germline, CDR1 is SEHNR and CDR2 FQNEAQ (reference sequence). The length of the CDR3 is 16 residues. V lost 4 bases, J lost 2 bases, and 16 bases lay in between. The DNA of the CDR3 is TGTGCCAGCAGCTGGCTCTTAGCCGGGCCCACAGATACGCAGTATTTT. It specifies CASSWLLAGPTDTQYF.

This clonotype was picked up many times. V is TRBV4-1 and J is TRBJ1-1, with 7 bases matching TRBD1. Trimming removed 4 bases from V and 3 bases from J; junction bases left unmatched: 8. Germline values: CDR1 MGHRA, CDR2 YSYEKL. This CDR3 has 15 amino acids. The CDR3 bases are TGCGCCAGCAGCCGAGAGACAGGGAGGGACACTGAAGCTTTCTTT. Translated: CASSRETGRDTEAFF.

The chain links TRBV27 to TRBJ2-1; TRBD2 agrees at 9 bases. Germline V lookup: CDR1 MNHEY, CDR2 SMNVEV (reference sequence). The CDR3 contains 14 residues. V lost 5 bases to trimming and J lost 10 bases; unmatched junction nucleotides: 9. This CDR3 reads CASSTITLAGEQFF. The CDR3 region has the DNA TGTGCCAGCAGTACAATAACCCTAGCGGGGGAGCAGTTCTTC.

At least ten counts were recorded for this clonotype. The DNA of the CDR3 is TGTGCCAGCAACCTAGCGGGAACTACTAAACCGCCTGGCGGGGAGCTGTTTTTT. Protein product: CASNLAGTTKPPGGELFF. V usage is TRBV2 and J usage is TRBJ2-2; TRBD2 matches at 9 bases. CDR1 is SNHLY and CDR2 is FYNNEI in the germline V gene. With V trimmed by 7 bases and J by 7 bases, 19 bases remained unmatched. The CDR3 consists of 18 residues.

This clonotype was recorded a few times. The V gene is TRBV9, the J gene TRBJ2-1; D is uncertain. This CDR3 spans 15 amino acids. Per the germline V gene, CDR1 is SGDLS and CDR2 is YYNGEE. Trimming took 0 bases from V and 3 from J, leaving 10 bases between them. CDR3 region: CASSVDSGNYNEQFF. CDR3 sequence (DNA): TGTGCCAGCAGCGTAGATTCCGGCAACTACAATGAGCAGTTCTTC.

The CDR3 DNA reads TGTGCCAGCAGTTTAGCGTCAGGGAGCGGTGGCTACACCTTC. Translation gives CASSLASGSGGYTF. V gene TRBV12-3 or TRBV12-4 combines with J gene TRBJ1-2; possibly TRBD1 for D (5 bases). The CDR3 has 14 residues. Trimming left V 0 bases short and J 7 bases short, with 12 bases between.

The J gene is TRBJ1-1, the V gene TRBV29-1; D not certain. V gave up 5 bases and J gave up 1 base, with 11 bases separating them. The germline V gene encodes CDR1 SQVTM and CDR2 ANQGSEA. The CDR3 has 13 amino acids. CDR3 loop: CSVSLNRNTEAFF. CDR3 coding DNA: TGCAGCGTTAGCCTCAACAGGAACACTGAAGCTTTCTTT.

In its sample, this clonotype was seen many times. The chain links TRBV20-1 to TRBJ2-7; D unresolved. The CDR3 sequence is 12 residues long. Trimming shortened V by 4 bases and J by 5 bases, and 12 bases separated the two germline ends. Germline assignment: CDR1 DFQATT and CDR2 SNEGSKA (reference sequence). The CDR3 nucleotides read TGCAGTGCTAACGGAATACTCAACGAGCAGTACTTC. Amino acid sequence: CSANGILNEQYF.

The chain links TRBV5-1 to TRBJ2-3; TRBD2 matches 8 bases. Germline V gene data show CDR1 as SGHRS and CDR2 as YFSETQ. Germline trimming cut 5 bases from V and 6 bases from J; bases unmatched to any gene: 5. The length of the CDR3 is 13 residues. CDR3 region: CASRTTSVDTQYF. CDR3 DNA: TGCGCCAGCAGGACGACTAGCGTTGATACGCAGTATTTT.

In nucleotides, the CDR3 is TGTGCCAGCACCTCAACATTGGAGACCCAGTACTTC. It is translated as CASTSTLETQYF. The chain has TRBV6-2 or TRBV6-3 and TRBJ2-5; D ambiguous. The CDR3 covers 12 residues. Trimming pared 7 bases from V and 5 bases from J, leaving 11 bases between. Germline CDR1 is MNHEY and CDR2 is SVGEGT.

Ten or more counts support this clonotype. The CDR3 protein is CASSMGRPITDTQYF. DNA of the CDR3: TGCGCCAGCAGCATGGGGAGGCCGATCACAGATACGCAGTATTTT. The rearrangement joins TRBV5-1 to TRBJ2-3; D is possibly TRBD2 (6 bases). V lost 4 bases to trimming and J lost 2 bases, with 14 bases between them. The germline V gene has CDR1 SGHRS and CDR2 YFSETQ. CDR3 length: 15 amino acids.

The table lists this clonotype with many counts. This sequence joins TRBV29-1 and TRBJ2-2; D tentatively fits TRBD1 or TRBD2 (5 bases each). The germline CDR1 and CDR2 sequences are SQVTM and ANQGSEA. The CDR3 runs 14 residues. V was trimmed by 3 bases and J by 1 base, leaving 9 bases between them. The CDR3 is CSVDSGLNTGELFF. The CDR3 nucleotides are TGCAGCGTTGATTCGGGGCTGAACACCGGGGAGCTGTTTTTT.

The J gene is TRBJ2-4, the V gene TRBV19, with 7 bases matching TRBD1. Losses at the gene ends were 6 bases for V and 1 base for J; bases not matched to a gene: 15. Germline CDR1 reads LNHDA; CDR2 reads SQIVND (reference sequence). The CDR3 totals 18 residues. The DNA of the CDR3 is TGTGCCAGTAGCTTGAGACAGGGATCGCCTCTGGCCAAAAACATTCAGTACTTC. This gives the protein CASSLRQGSPLAKNIQYF.